Listed below are T cell receptor beta chains from one sample, sequenced in a study of graft-versus-host responses after intestinal transplantation. Here immunoSEQ multiplex PCR was the method, and the copy in TCRdb shows in-frame clones only, minus some. The data contain 20,000 or so clones, 90% of them singletons. Sample: PBMCs, taken about 350 days after transplant. Receptors were obtained from a human patient who received an intestinal transplant, so some T cells may come from the graft donor. CDR3s include the opening cysteine and the closing phenylalanine or tryptophan. A D gene is named only where the DNA matches it firmly. Clone size, where shown, is once, few, many, or a class for clones that have expanded.

TRBV19	.	TRBJ2-3	.	15	TGTGCCAGTAGTAACAGAGAGAGCGCCACAGATACGCAGTATTTT	CASSNRESATDTQYF
TRBV5-4	.	TRBJ2-5	TRBD2	15	TGTGCCAGCAGCTCAAGCGGGATGTACCAAGAGACCCAGTACTTC	CASSSSGMYQETQYF
TRBV9	.	TRBJ1-1	TRBD1	14	TGTGCCAGCAGCGTACTGACAGGGAGCACTGAAGCTTTCTTT	CASSVLTGSTEAFF
TRBV25-1	.	TRBJ1-1	TRBD1	16	TGTGCCAGCAGTGGCCTTGGGACAGGGGCTAACACTGAAGCTTTCTTT	CASSGLGTGANTEAFF
TRBV4-2	.	TRBJ2-5	TRBD2	23	TGTGCCAGCAGCCAAGACTTCGGGGGGACTAGCGGGAGGGCGGACGGTAAGCAAGAGACCCAGTACTTC	CASSQDFGGTSGRADGKQETQYF
TRBV10-3	few	TRBJ1-4	TRBD1	14	TGTGCCATCAGTGAGTCGTGGACAGGCGAAAAACTGTTTTTT	CAISESWTGEKLFF
TRBV19	.	TRBJ1-5	TRBD1	14	TGTGCCAGTAGCTGGACAGGCGGCGATCAGCCCCAGCATTTT	CASSWTGGDQPQHF
TRBV6-5	.	TRBJ2-7	.	12	TGTGCCAGCTTAGCCAGCTCCTACGAGCAGTACTTC	CASLASSYEQYF
TRBV29-1	.	TRBJ1-1	TRBD1	15	TGCAGCGTTGAATATATCGGGACAGGGGGCACTGAAGCTTTCTTT	CSVEYIGTGGTEAFF
TRBV14	.	TRBJ2-7	.	17	TGTGCCAGCAGCCAACGGGCGGGGACACTTGGCTCCTACGAGCAGTACTTC	CASSQRAGTLGSYEQYF
TRBV4-1	.	TRBJ1-2	.	13	TGCGCCAGCAGCCAAGATACTAACTATGGCTACACCTTC	CASSQDTNYGYTF
TRBV5-6	.	TRBJ2-1	.	14	TGTGCCAGCAGCTTGGAAGGGAGCTACAATGAGCAGTTCTTC	CASSLEGSYNEQFF
TRBV5-5	.	TRBJ1-3	.	15	TGTGCCAGCAGCCACGGACAGAGCTCTGGAAACACCATATATTTT	CASSHGQSSGNTIYF
TRBV4-1	.	TRBJ2-7	.	15	TGCGCCAGCAGCCAAGAGGAGGGCAGATCCTACGAGCAGTACTTC	CASSQEEGRSYEQYF
TRBV6-5	.	TRBJ2-7	TRBD1	15	TGTGCCAGCAGTGTAATCGGGACAGGGGGAGACGAGCAGTACTTC	CASSVIGTGGDEQYF
TRBV12-5	.	TRBJ2-3	.	18	TGTGCTAGTGGTTCGCGAATGGACGGCTGGGGGGGCACAGATACGCAGTATTTT	CASGSRMDGWGGTDTQYF
TRBV6-9	.	TRBJ1-2	.	13	TGTGCCAGCAGTGAATCGGGGAACTATGGCTACACCTTC	CASSESGNYGYTF
TRBV9	.	TRBJ2-3	TRBD2	16	TGTGCCAGCAGCGTAGGAACTAGCGGCTTCACAGATACGCAGTATTTT	CASSVGTSGFTDTQYF
TRBV6-6	once	TRBJ2-7	.	13	TGTGCCAGCAGTTACTCGCAGGCCTACGAGCAGTACTTC	CASSYSQAYEQYF
TRBV5-6	once	TRBJ2-7	TRBD2	16	TGTGCCAGCAGCTTGGTAGGGAGCGGGGAGGAGTACGAGCAGTACTTC	CASSLVGSGEEYEQYF
TRBV4-1	.	TRBJ2-2	.	14	TGCGCCAGCAGCCAAGATACCGGCCCCGGGGAGCTGTTTTTT	CASSQDTGPGELFF
TRBV15	.	TRBJ2-1	TRBD2	15	TGTGCCACCAGCAGCCCGACTAGCGGGAACAATGAGCAGTTCTTC	CATSSPTSGNNEQFF
TRBV6-5	once	TRBJ1-3	.	15	TGTGCCACGTGGAAAACAGGGCCCTCTGGAAACACCATATATTTT	CATWKTGPSGNTIYF
TRBV5-1	.	TRBJ2-2	.	16	TGCGCCAGCAGCTTGGATACATGGTCTTTGACCGGGGAGCTGTTTTTT	CASSLDTWSLTGELFF
TRBV28	.	TRBJ1-2	.	13	TGTGCCGGCGCCCCCAGGGCAAACTATGGCTACACCTTC	CAGAPRANYGYTF
TRBV7-2	.	TRBJ2-6	.	16	TGTGCCAGCAGCTTAAGGTCTCTACCTGGGGCCAACGTCCTGACTTTC	CASSLRSLPGANVLTF
TRBV7-9	.	TRBJ2-7	.	14	TGTGCCAGCAGCTTCATGGGGGGCGCCTACGAGCAGTACTTC	CASSFMGGAYEQYF
TRBV7-2	.	TRBJ1-5	TRBD1	17	TGTGCCAGCAGCCTACAGGGGGCTTACATAGCAGGTCAGCCCCAGCATTTT	CASSLQGAYIAGQPQHF
TRBV5-1	.	TRBJ2-7	TRBD2	17	TGCGCCAGCAGCTTGTACACTAGCGGGAGCAATGGCAACGAGCAGTACTTC	CASSLYTSGSNGNEQYF
TRBV6-1	.	TRBJ1-5	.	14	TGTGCCAGCAGGAATAATGTAGGAGATCAGCCCCAGCATTTT	CASRNNVGDQPQHF
TRBV28	few	TRBJ1-5	.	12	TGTGCCAGCCGGAATAGCAATCAGCCCCAGCATTTT	CASRNSNQPQHF
TRBV2	.	TRBJ2-5	TRBD1	15	TGTGCCAGCAGTGAAGCTCGGACAGGGTGGGAGACCCAGTACTTC	CASSEARTGWETQYF
TRBV10-3	.	TRBJ2-2	.	15	TGTGCCATCAGTGATGGAGGGGTGAACACCGGGGAGCTGTTTTTT	CAISDGGVNTGELFF
TRBV25-1	.	TRBJ1-1	TRBD1	16	TGTGCCAGCAGTGCCGGGTTGACAGGGTGGGGCACTGAAGCTTTCTTT	CASSAGLTGWGTEAFF
TRBV29-1	.	TRBJ2-3	.	11	TGCAGCGTTGACACCACAGATACGCAGTATTTT	CSVDTTDTQYF
TRBV7-6	.	TRBJ2-5	.	18	TGTGCCAGCAGCTTTGAGTATGGGGACCTTCCGTACCAAGAGACCCAGTACTTC	CASSFEYGDLPYQETQYF
TRBV5-1	.	TRBJ2-5	.	14	TGCGCCAGCAGGCGGGGGCCCGCCCAAGAGACCCAGTACTTC	CASRRGPAQETQYF
TRBV19	.	TRBJ2-7	.	11	TGTGCCAGTAGTAGGGGGTACGAGCAGTACTTC	CASSRGYEQYF
TRBV29-1	once	TRBJ2-4	.	13	TGCAGCGTTAGGGACACAGCCAAAAACATTCAGTACTTC	CSVRDTAKNIQYF
TRBV6-1	.	TRBJ2-7	.	13	TGTGCCAGCAGTGAAGCCATTAGCCGGGAGCAGTACTTC	CASSEAISREQYF
TRBV4-1	.	TRBJ1-1	TRBD1	18	TGCGCCAGCAGCCCCCGCCCGCGGGACAGGGGGCGAGGGACTGAAGCTTTCTTT	CASSPRPRDRGRGTEAFF
TRBV5-4	.	TRBJ2-6	TRBD2	15	TGTGCCAGCAGCTTGCGGGGGGCTGGGGCCAACGTCCTGACTTTC	CASSLRGAGANVLTF
TRBV29-1	.	TRBJ2-2	.	13	TGCAGCGTCTACAGGGATAACACCGGGGAGCTGTTTTTT	CSVYRDNTGELFF
TRBV6-5	.	TRBJ1-2	.	15	TGTGCCAGCAGTTACTATCCGACCTCTAACTATGGCTACACCTTC	CASSYYPTSNYGYTF
TRBV28	.	TRBJ2-7	.	16	TGTGCCAGCACCAACGTGATAGGACGGGACTCCTACGAGCAGTACTTC	CASTNVIGRDSYEQYF
TRBV12-2	.	TRBJ2-7	.	15	TGTGCAAGTCGCAGGGCCCCCTGGGGCCCCTACGAGCAGTACTTC	CASRRAPWGPYEQYF
TRBV9	.	TRBJ2-1	TRBD1	15	TGTGCCAGCAGCGTCTGGACAGGGGGCCGCGATGAGCAGTTCTTC	CASSVWTGGRDEQFF
TRBV4-1	.	TRBJ1-3	.	15	TGCGCCAGCAGCCAAGTCAAAGTCTCTGGAAACACCATATATTTT	CASSQVKVSGNTIYF
TRBV28	.	TRBJ1-1	.	13	TGTGCCAGCAGGACCACGAGGGAAACTGAAGCTTTCTTT	CASRTTRETEAFF
TRBV5-1	.	TRBJ2-7	TRBD2	15	TGCGCCAGCAGAGCCGGGACTAGCGGGACCTACGAGCAGTACTTC	CASRAGTSGTYEQYF
TRBV6-4	.	TRBJ1-1	.	13	TGTGCCAGCAGTGAAAAAGCGAACACTGAAGCTTTCTTT	CASSEKANTEAFF
TRBV7-2	.	TRBJ2-7	.	13	TGTGCCAGCAGCTTAGCTGGTAGTCGCGAGCAGTACTTC	CASSLAGSREQYF
TRBV11-2	.	TRBJ2-1	TRBD2	16	TGTGCCAGCAGCTTAACGGGACTAGCGGGTTACAATGAGCAGTTCTTC	CASSLTGLAGYNEQFF
TRBV6-1	.	TRBJ2-7	.	13	TGTGCCAGCAGTGAAGTGGAAGGGGGCGAGCAGTACTTC	CASSEVEGGEQYF
TRBV5-1	.	TRBJ2-5	.	13	TGCGCCAGCAGCTTTTCAGGGCAAGAGACCCAGTACTTC	CASSFSGQETQYF
TRBV4-1	.	TRBJ2-7	.	13	TGCGCCAGCAGCCAAACTCTTTTTTACGAGCAGTACTTC	CASSQTLFYEQYF
TRBV2	.	TRBJ1-5	.	17	TGTGCCAGCATCCGGACAAAGGAGGCTTATAGCAATCAGCCCCAGCATTTT	CASIRTKEAYSNQPQHF
TRBV18	.	TRBJ1-5	.	14	TGTGCCAGCTCACCAGGGGTGAACGATCAGCCCCAGCATTTT	CASSPGVNDQPQHF
TRBV15	once	TRBJ2-7	.	16	TGTGCCACCAGCAGAGGGGGCGGCAGGGGCTCCTACGAGCAGTACTTC	CATSRGGGRGSYEQYF